The 12 T cell receptor beta chains reported below all come from one sample, sequenced in a study. TCRdb called the 5' RACE reads again in MiXCR, with one record for every CDR3 protein. The table has 60,000 to 65,000 distinct CDR3 sequences, approximately 23% seen once. Sequencing input: memory CD4+ T cells sorted from a lymph node. Subset specified: memory CD4+ T cells, CD4+CD45RO+CD25-. These receptors were obtained from a female donor with breast cancer.

Comment on this clonotype: Just one base apart from a much larger clone, this may be a read error. The genes are TRBV13 and TRBJ1-1; D possibly corresponds to TRBD1 (5 bases). Germline V gives CDR1 PRHDT, CDR2 FYEKMQ (reference sequence). This CDR3 has 14 residues. The CDR3 DNA is TGTGCCAGCAGCTTGCGGACACCGGCCACTGAAGCTTCCTTT. Its protein product is CASSLRTPATEASF.

The J gene is TRBJ2-3, the V gene TRBV30, with 11 bases lining up with TRBD2. Trimming took 3 bases from V and 4 from J; bases not matched to a gene: 6. Per germline, CDR1 GTSNPN and CDR2 SVGIG (reference sequence). CDR3 size: 15 residues. For the CDR3, the DNA is TGTGCCTGGAGGCCGGCTAGCGGGAGGCCAGATACGCAGTATTTT. Protein: CAWRPASGRPDTQYF. Drawing the rest from reference TRBV30 and TRBJ2-3, the complete variable domain is SQTIHQWPATLVQPVGSPLSLECTVEGTSNPNLYWYRQAAGRGLQLLFYSVGIGQISSEVPQNLSASRPQDRQFILSSKKLLLSDSGFYLCAWRPASGRPDTQYFGPGTRLTVL.

This clonotype was recorded at least ten times. The gene calls are TRBV7-2 and TRBJ2-3; D remains ambiguous. The length of the CDR3 is 16 residues. Germline CDR1 reads SGHTA; CDR2 reads FQGNSA. V was shortened by 1 base and J by 1 base, with 12 bases between the two germline ends. Written as DNA, the CDR3 is TGTGCCAGCAGCTTAGGGCACGCCTCTGGCACAGATACGCAGTATTTT. Translated: CASSLGHASGTDTQYF.

With respect to this clonotype: A much larger clone lies a single base off, so this may be a read error. The V and J genes are TRBV6-1 and TRBJ2-1; tentatively, D is TRBD2 (5 bases). CDR1 MNHNS and CDR2 SASEGT come from the germline V gene. The CDR3 sequence is 15 residues long. Trimming took off 6 bases at V and 4 bases at J, with 16 bases between the two ends. CDR3 region: CASRLTFRGYNEQFF. CDR3 sequence (DNA): TGTGCCAGCAGACTGACTTTTCGGGGTTACAATGAGCAGTTCTTC.

This clonotype was seen a few times. This sequence joins TRBV10-3 and TRBJ2-2, with 11 bases identical to TRBD1. Per germline, CDR1 ENHRY and CDR2 SYGVKD. This CDR3 comprises 15 residues. Trimming removed 6 bases from V and 5 bases from J; junction bases left unmatched: 5. The CDR3 DNA is TGTGCCATCAGATCCGGGACAGGGGGAACCGGGGAGCTGTTTTTT. As protein: CAIRSGTGGTGELFF.

This rearrangement joins TRBV9 to TRBJ2-1, with D possibly matching TRBD2 (6 bases). V was cut by 4 bases and J by 6 bases, with 20 bases left in between. The CDR3 is 16 amino acids. Germline CDR1 SGDLS, CDR2 YYNGEE. The CDR3, as DNA: TGTGCCAGCAGCCCCACCCTGGGGGGAGAGGCCAATGAGCAGTTCTTC. It translates to CASSPTLGGEANEQFF.

Only a few counts were recorded for this clonotype. The CDR3 sequence: CASSVLGAERELFF. CDR3 bases: TGTGCCAGCAGTGTCCTGGGTGCAGAAAGGGAGCTGTTTTTT. The chain joins TRBV27 to TRBJ2-2; unclear D gene. The CDR3 loop spans 14 amino acids. Between the trimmed V and J ends, which lost 5 bases and 9 bases, there was a span of 16 bases. The V gene's germline CDR1 is MNHEY and CDR2 SMNVEV (reference sequence).

The V and J genes are TRBV5-5 and TRBJ1-2; possible D gene TRBD1, 6 bases. V was clipped by 1 base and J by 8 bases, with 15 bases between them. The CDR3 contains 14 residues. Germline CDR1 is SGHKS and CDR2 is YYEKEE (reference sequence). The CDR3 coding sequence is TGTGCCAGCAGCTTGACTGGGGGGGCTATCGGCTACACCTTC. Protein: CASSLTGGAIGYTF.

The CDR3 sequence: CASSLGQGRLEKLFF. In DNA, the CDR3 is TGTGCCAGCAGCCTGGGACAGGGGCGCCTTGAAAAACTGTTTTTT. The rearrangement links TRBV7-8 to TRBJ1-4; 10 nucleotides align to TRBD1. V shed 5 bases and J 7 bases; nucleotides not matched to a gene: 7. Germline V gene lookup returns CDR1 SGHVS and CDR2 FQNEAQ. This CDR3 is 15 amino acids long.

In DNA form, the CDR3 reads TGTGCCAGCAACCAGGGGGCGTTGGGCAATCAGCCCCAGCATTTT. Its protein is CASNQGALGNQPQHF. The chain links TRBV12-3 or TRBV12-4 to TRBJ1-5, with 8 bases fitting TRBD1. The ends lost 7 bases at V and 2 bases at J; junction bases unmatched: 7. This CDR3 is built from 15 residues.

This clonotype turned up a few times. The chain has TRBV20-1 and TRBJ2-7; TRBD1 or TRBD2 may be the D gene (6 bases each). The CDR3 extends over 13 amino acids. The ends were cut back, 3 bases at V and 3 bases at J, with 12 bases in the middle. Germline loops: CDR1 DFQATT, CDR2 SNEGSKA (reference sequence). DNA for the CDR3: TGCAGTGCTAGGGAGGGACACGACTACGAGCAGTACTTC. Protein sequence: CSAREGHDYEQYF.

V usage is TRBV12-3 or TRBV12-4 and J usage is TRBJ1-1; the match to TRBD1 covers 9 bases. V dropped 7 bases and J dropped 5; count of bases not matched to a gene: 5. The CDR3 is made up of 13 amino acids. CDR3: CASITTGGTEAFF. Written as DNA, the CDR3 is TGTGCCAGCATTACGACAGGGGGGACTGAAGCTTTCTTT.